This T cell receptor (beta chain) emerged from a study of metastatic and nonmetastatic thyroid tumors. CDR1 and CDR2 from the germline V gene are SGHNT and YYREEE (reference sequence). This CDR3 has 15 amino acids. The ends were cut back, 6 bases at V and 0 bases at J, with 16 bases in the middle. Ten or more counts support this clone. Its antigen is still unknown. Treatment of any kind had been given to no patient before thyroid surgery. MiXCR reprocessed the PCR reads for TCRdb. The top ten clones hold 20% to 30% of a sample with about 14,000 clones, 30% to 35% of them seen once. Study-wide points: Within blood and tumor, benign nodules reportedly had significantly lower TCR beta diversity than malignant thyroid tumors did.

This TCR was sampled from a female donor with papillary thyroid cancer or a benign thyroid nodule (not recorded which). Some clones in this sample may be carry-over from other donors' samples. Sequenced material: tumor tissue. The chain links TRBV5-4 to TRBJ2-7; possibly TRBD2 for D (6 bases). The CDR3 protein is CASNHMEGGSYEQYF. CDR3 nucleotides: TGTGCCAGCAACCACATGGAGGGAGGCTCCTACGAGCAGTACTTC.